The 7 T cell receptor beta chains given below trace back to one sample, sequenced in a study of T cell repertoires in cytomegalovirus infection. TCRdb fed the reads into MiXCR, producing one record per CDR3 protein. Among 290,000 or so distinct CDR3 sequences listed, 9.6% were seen once. Material for sequencing was PBMCs. The receptors come from a human donor in good health (CMV status not recorded). Some clones in this sample may be carry-over from other donors' samples.

J is TRBJ1-3 and V is TRBV5-5, with no clear D. Per germline, CDR1 SGHKS and CDR2 YYEKEE (reference sequence). The CDR3 has 14 residues. The V gene lost 4 bases and the J gene lost 4 bases, with 12 bases spanning the gap. The CDR3 DNA sequence: TGTGCCAGCAGCACGGGCGATTTCGGAAACACCATATATTTT. It is translated as CASSTGDFGNTIYF.

This clonotype was observed many times. Written as DNA, the CDR3 is TGTGCCAGTAGTATAGATCCCCTACGGACAGTAACACAAAACATTCAGTACTTC. Translated, it gives CASSIDPLRTVTQNIQYF. The J gene is TRBJ2-4, the V gene TRBV19, with D tentatively TRBD1 (6 bases). Per the germline V gene, CDR1 is LNHDA and CDR2 is SQIVND (reference sequence). CDR3 length equals 18 residues. The ends were cut back, 0 bases at V and 5 bases at J, with 20 bases in the middle.

Ten or more counts support this clonotype. The chain uses TRBV20-1 and TRBJ1-1; 9 nucleotides match TRBD1. Germline-derived CDR1 and CDR2 are DFQATT and SNEGSKA (reference sequence). Trimming cost V 1 base and J 3 bases; bases outside gene matches: 6. The CDR3 sequence is 15 residues long. Here the CDR3 reads CSARVPRQGDTEAFF. The DNA of the CDR3 is TGCAGTGCTAGAGTCCCCAGACAGGGGGACACTGAAGCTTTCTTT.

This clonotype was counted at least ten times. V is TRBV7-2 and J is TRBJ2-7; 9 bases fit TRBD2. V lost 2 bases to trimming and J lost 3 bases; unmatched junction nucleotides: 5. Germline CDR1 SGHTA, CDR2 FQGNSA. The CDR3 consists of 15 residues. The CDR3 DNA follows: TGTGCCAGCAGCTTACGAGCGGGGGGCAACTACGAGCAGTACTTC. Translating gives CASSLRAGGNYEQYF.

This clonotype was seen at least ten times. This sequence joins TRBV7-2 and TRBJ2-3, with D maybe TRBD2 (5 bases). In germline, CDR1 is SGHTA, CDR2 FQGNSA. V lost 5 bases and J 1 base, leaving 19 bases between the germline ends. The CDR3 loop spans 17 amino acids. The DNA of the CDR3 is TGTGCCAGCAGCCCCCGGGGTACTATCCAGGGCACAGATACGCAGTATTTT. This translates into CASSPRGTIQGTDTQYF.

The chain employs TRBV6-2 or TRBV6-3 and TRBJ2-1; D could derive from TRBD1 or TRBD2 (6 bases each). Germline CDR1 reads MNHEY; CDR2 reads SVGEGT. CDR3 length: 16 residues. The V end lost 5 bases, the J end lost 7 bases, and 21 bases lay between the germline ends. The CDR3: CASSPQVGGQRNEQFF. In DNA form, the CDR3 reads TGTGCCAGCAGTCCCCAGGTCGGGGGCCAGAGGAATGAGCAGTTCTTC.

The table lists this clonotype with many counts. The J gene is TRBJ2-1, the V gene TRBV6-6; perhaps TRBD2 as D (5 bases). Germline CDR1 and CDR2: MNHNY and SVGAGI (reference sequence). Trimming took off 6 bases at V and 3 bases at J, with 12 bases between the two ends. The CDR3 contains 14 residues. This chain's CDR3 is CASRSGISYNEQFF. The CDR3 coding sequence is TGTGCCAGCAGGTCCGGGATCAGCTACAATGAGCAGTTCTTC.